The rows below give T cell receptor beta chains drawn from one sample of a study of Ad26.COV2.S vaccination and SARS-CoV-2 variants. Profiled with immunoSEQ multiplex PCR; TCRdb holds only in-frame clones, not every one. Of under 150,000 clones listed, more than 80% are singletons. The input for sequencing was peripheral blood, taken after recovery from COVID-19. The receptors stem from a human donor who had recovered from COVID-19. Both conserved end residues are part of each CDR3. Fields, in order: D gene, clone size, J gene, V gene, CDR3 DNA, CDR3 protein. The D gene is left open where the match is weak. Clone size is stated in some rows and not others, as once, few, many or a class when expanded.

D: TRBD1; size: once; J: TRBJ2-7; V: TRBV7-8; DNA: TGTGCCAGCAGCTTAGTAAGGGGGCTCTCCTACGAGCAGTACTTC; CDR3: CASSLVRGLSYEQYF
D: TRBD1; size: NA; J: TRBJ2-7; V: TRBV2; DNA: TGTGCCAGCAGTGAGACGGGACAGGTGGCCTACGAGCAGTACTTC; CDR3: CASSETGQVAYEQYF
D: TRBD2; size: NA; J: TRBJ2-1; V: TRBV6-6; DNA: TGTGCCAGCAGTATAACTAGCGGGGGATACAATGAGCAGTTCTTC; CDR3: CASSITSGGYNEQFF
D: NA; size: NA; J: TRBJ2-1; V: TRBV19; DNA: TGTGCCAGTAGTATAACAGGGACCTACAATGAGCAGTTCTTC; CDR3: CASSITGTYNEQFF
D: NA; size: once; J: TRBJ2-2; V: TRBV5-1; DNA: TGCGCCAGCTGCGACCCCCCCCGGGGGTCGAACACCGGGGAGCTGTTTTTT; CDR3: CASCDPPRGSNTGELFF
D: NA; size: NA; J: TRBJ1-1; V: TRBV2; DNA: TGTGCCAGCAGTGACCGGGTCAGCCCTTCTACTGAAGCTTTCTTT; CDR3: CASSDRVSPSTEAFF
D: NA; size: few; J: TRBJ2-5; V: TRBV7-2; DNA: TGTGCCAGCAGCTACAAGGGAGGAGGAGAGACCCAGTACTTC; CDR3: CASSYKGGGETQYF
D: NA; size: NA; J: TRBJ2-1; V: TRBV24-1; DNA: TGTGCCACCAACAACAGACTAGACGGCAATGAGCAGTTCTTC; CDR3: CATNNRLDGNEQFF
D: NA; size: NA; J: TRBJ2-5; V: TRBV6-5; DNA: TGTGCCCGAGCTACAGGGCCAGGGGAGACCCAGTACTTC; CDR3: CARATGPGETQYF
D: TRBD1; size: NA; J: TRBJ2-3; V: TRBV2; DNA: TGTGCCAGCAGTCCGACAGGGATCACAGATACGCAGTATTTT; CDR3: CASSPTGITDTQYF
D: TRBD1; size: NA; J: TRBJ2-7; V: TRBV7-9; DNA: TGTGCCAGCACCCCCGGGACAGGGCCCCGCGAGCAGTACTTC; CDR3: CASTPGTGPREQYF
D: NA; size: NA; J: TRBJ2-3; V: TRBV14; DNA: TGTGCCAGCAGCCAAGAGGTTGTAGTAGATACGCAGTATTTT; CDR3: CASSQEVVVDTQYF
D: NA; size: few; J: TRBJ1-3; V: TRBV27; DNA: TGTGCCAGCAGTCGGGACCGTGGAAACACCATATATTTT; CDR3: CASSRDRGNTIYF
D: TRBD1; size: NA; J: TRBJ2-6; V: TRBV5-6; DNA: TGTGCCAGCAGCTTCGGGACAGTATGGACTGGGGCCAACGTCCTGACTTTC; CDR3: CASSFGTVWTGANVLTF
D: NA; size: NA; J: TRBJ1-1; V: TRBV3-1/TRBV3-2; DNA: TGTGCCAGCAGCCAAGTCTCAGCCCGGACGGTAGAAGCTTTCTTT; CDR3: CASSQVSARTVEAFF
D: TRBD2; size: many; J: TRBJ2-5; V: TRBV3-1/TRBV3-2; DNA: TGTGCCAGCAGCCAAGACATAGGACAGCGGGGGCAGACCCAGTACTTC; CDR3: CASSQDIGQRGQTQYF
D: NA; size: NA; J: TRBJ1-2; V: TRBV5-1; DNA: TGCGCCAGCAGCTTGGCAGGTTTTGGCTACACCTTC; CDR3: CASSLAGFGYTF
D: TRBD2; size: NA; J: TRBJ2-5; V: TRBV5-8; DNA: TGTGCCAGCCGTTTAGGGGAGGGAGAGACCCAGTACTTC; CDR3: CASRLGEGETQYF
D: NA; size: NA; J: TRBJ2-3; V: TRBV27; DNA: TGTGCCAGCAGTATGGGCCCTGCCGGGGATACGCAGTATTTT; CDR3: CASSMGPAGDTQYF
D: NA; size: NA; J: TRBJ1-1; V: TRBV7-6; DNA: TGTGCCAGCAGCCCGTTGGACGGTGAAGCTTTCTTT; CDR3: CASSPLDGEAFF
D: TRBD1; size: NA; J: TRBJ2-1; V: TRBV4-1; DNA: TGCGCCAGCAGCCAACCAGGGGGCGCGTACAATGAGCAGTTCTTC; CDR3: CASSQPGGAYNEQFF
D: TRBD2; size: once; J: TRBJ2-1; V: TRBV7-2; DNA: TGTGCCAGCATGGGGGGGATCACACCCAATGAGCAGTTCTTC; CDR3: CASMGGITPNEQFF
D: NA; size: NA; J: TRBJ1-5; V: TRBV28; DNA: TGTGCCAGCAGGGACACCCGATATAGCAATCAGCCCCAGCATTTT; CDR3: CASRDTRYSNQPQHF
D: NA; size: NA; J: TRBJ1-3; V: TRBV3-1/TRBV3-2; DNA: TGTGCCAGCAGCCAAGTGGGTGGAAACACCATATATTTT; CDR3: CASSQVGGNTIYF
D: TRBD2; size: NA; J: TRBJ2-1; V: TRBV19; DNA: TGTGCCAGTAGTAGGGGGGGAGCGGCCATGTCCTACAATGAGCAGTTCTTC; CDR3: CASSRGGAAMSYNEQFF
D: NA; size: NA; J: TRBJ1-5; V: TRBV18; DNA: TGTGCCAGCTCACAGGTCCCAGACCATCAGCCCCAGCATTTT; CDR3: CASSQVPDHQPQHF
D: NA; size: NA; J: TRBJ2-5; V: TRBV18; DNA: TGTGCCAGCTCACCTAGAGTCGCAGGGTCGGGTGAGACCCAGTACTTC; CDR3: CASSPRVAGSGETQYF
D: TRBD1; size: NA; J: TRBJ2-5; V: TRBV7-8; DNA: TGTGCCAGCAGCCAAGGGTTGACAGGGCGAGAGACCCAGTACTTC; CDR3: CASSQGLTGRETQYF
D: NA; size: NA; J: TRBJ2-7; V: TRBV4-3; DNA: TGCGCCAGCAGCCAAGAGTACCCAGGGGCTAGCTACGAGCAGTACTTC; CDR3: CASSQEYPGASYEQYF
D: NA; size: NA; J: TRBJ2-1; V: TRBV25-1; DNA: TGTGCCAGCAGTGAATCGGTCGATGAGCAGTTCTTC; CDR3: CASSESVDEQFF
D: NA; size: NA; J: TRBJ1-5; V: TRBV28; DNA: TGTGCCAGCAGCCCGGGGACCGGCCTTCAGCCCCAGCATTTT; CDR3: CASSPGTGLQPQHF
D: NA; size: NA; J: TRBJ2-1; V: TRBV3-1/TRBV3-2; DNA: TGTGCCAGCCAACTAGGGGGTTCGCACTACAATGAGCAGTTCTTC; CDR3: CASQLGGSHYNEQFF
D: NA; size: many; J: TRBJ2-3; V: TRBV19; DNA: TGTGCCAGTAGTAGCGGGGTGAGGACAGATACGCAGTATTTT; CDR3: CASSSGVRTDTQYF
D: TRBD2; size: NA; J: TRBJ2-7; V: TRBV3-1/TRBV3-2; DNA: TGTGCCAGCAGCCAAAGCTTGAGACTAGCGGATAGCTCCTACGAGCAGTACTTC; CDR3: CASSQSLRLADSSYEQYF
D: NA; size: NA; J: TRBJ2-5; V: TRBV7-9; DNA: TGTGCCAGCAGCCCCGGACGTTTACAAGAGACCCAGTACTTC; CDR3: CASSPGRLQETQYF
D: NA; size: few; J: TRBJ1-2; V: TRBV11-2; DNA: TGTGCCAGCAGCTCCGACGGTGGGATTGATGGCTACACCTTC; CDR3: CASSSDGGIDGYTF
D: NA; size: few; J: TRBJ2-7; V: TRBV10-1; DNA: TGCGCCAGCAGTGAGTCGTTACAGGGAACATACGAGCAGTACTTC; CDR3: CASSESLQGTYEQYF
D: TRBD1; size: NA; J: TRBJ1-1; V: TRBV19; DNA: TGTGCCAGTAGTTGGGGGGCAGGGGGCACTGAAGCTTTCTTT; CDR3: CASSWGAGGTEAFF
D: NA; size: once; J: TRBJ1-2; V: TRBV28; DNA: TGTGCCAGCAGCTTAGGCGGGGGTCGGTATGGCTACACCTTC; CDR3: CASSLGGGRYGYTF
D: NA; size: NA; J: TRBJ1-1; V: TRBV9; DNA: TGTGCCAGCAGCGTAGAGGACTCCACTGAAGCTTTCTTT; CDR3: CASSVEDSTEAFF
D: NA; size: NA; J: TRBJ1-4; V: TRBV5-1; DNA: TGCGCCAGCAGCCCTTGGACAGCAACTAATGAAAAACTGTTTTTT; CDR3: CASSPWTATNEKLFF
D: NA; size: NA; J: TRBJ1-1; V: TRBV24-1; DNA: TGTGCCACCAGTGCTGGCCTCGGCACTGAAGCTTTCTTT; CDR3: CATSAGLGTEAFF
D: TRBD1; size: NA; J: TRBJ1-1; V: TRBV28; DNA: TGTGCCAGCATACACGCCGGGACAGGGTCGAATGAAGCTTTCTTT; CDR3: CASIHAGTGSNEAFF
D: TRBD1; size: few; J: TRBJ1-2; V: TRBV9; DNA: TGTGCCAGCAGCGTAGCTTCCGAACAGGGGGCTGGCTATGGCTACACCTTC; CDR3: CASSVASEQGAGYGYTF
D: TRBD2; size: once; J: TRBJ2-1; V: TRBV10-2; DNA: TGCGCCAGCAGTGGATCTAGCGGGGGGGCAAATGAGCAGTTCTTC; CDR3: CASSGSSGGANEQFF
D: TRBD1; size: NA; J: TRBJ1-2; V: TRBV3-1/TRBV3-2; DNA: TGTGCCAGCAGCCAACAGTGGGCAGGGGGCTATGGCTACACCTTC; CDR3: CASSQQWAGGYGYTF
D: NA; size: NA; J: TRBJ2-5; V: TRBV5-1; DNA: TGCGCCAGCAGCTTGATTTACGGAGAAGAGACCCAGTACTTC; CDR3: CASSLIYGEETQYF
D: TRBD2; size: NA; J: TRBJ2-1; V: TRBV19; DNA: TGTGCCAGTAGTGAGCTAGCGGCTCACAATGAGCAGTTCTTC; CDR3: CASSELAAHNEQFF
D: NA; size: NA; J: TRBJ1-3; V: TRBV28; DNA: TGTGCCACCTTTGATGACCGGGACGGAAACACCATATATTTT; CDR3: CATFDDRDGNTIYF
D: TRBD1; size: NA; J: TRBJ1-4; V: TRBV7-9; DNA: TGTGCCAGCAGCTCATTGGGGGACAGGGGACCTAATGAAAAACTGTTTTTT; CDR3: CASSSLGDRGPNEKLFF
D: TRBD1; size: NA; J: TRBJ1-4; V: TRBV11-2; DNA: TGTGCCAGCACCTTAGATACAGGGGATAAACTGTTTTTT; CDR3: CASTLDTGDKLFF
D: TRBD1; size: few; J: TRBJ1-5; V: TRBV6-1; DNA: TGTGCCAGCAGTGTCGGACAGGGCGGCTGGGGGGGCAATCAGCCCCAGCATTTT; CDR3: CASSVGQGGWGGNQPQHF
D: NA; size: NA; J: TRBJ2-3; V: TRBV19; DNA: TGTGCCAGCCAGCTGTCTAGGGCAGGAGGGAGCACAGATACGCAGTATTTT; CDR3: CASQLSRAGGSTDTQYF
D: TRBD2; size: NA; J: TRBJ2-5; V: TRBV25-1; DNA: TGTGCCAGCAGTGACCAGACTAGCGGGGGGCCCGTAGGAGAGACCCAGTACTTC; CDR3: CASSDQTSGGPVGETQYF
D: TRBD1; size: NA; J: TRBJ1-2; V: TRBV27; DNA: TGTGCCAGCAGTCTCACTGGACAGGGAAATGGCTACACCTTC; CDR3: CASSLTGQGNGYTF